The 9 T cell receptor beta chains below all came from one sample that was sequenced in a study of cytomegalovirus exposure and HLA in healthy donors. Primers: 60 Vbeta forward and 13 Jbeta reverse. The method was immunoSEQ multiplex PCR; TCRdb's version includes in-frame clones alone and lacks a portion of them. Among just under 65,000 clones, 80% were seen once, and the ten largest hold approximately 4.2%. The sequenced sample was PBMCs. Every receptor here comes from a woman aged 25 to 39 in good health and CMV-seronegative.

This chain links TRBV6-4 with TRBJ2-1; possible D gene TRBD1, 5 bases. The CDR3 totals 13 residues. V was shortened by 0 bases and J by 10 bases, with 10 bases between the two germline ends. CDR1 is MRHNA and CDR2 is SNTAGT in the germline V gene. The CDR3 nucleotides are TGTGCCAGCAGTGACTCCCCGGCAGGGGAGCAGTTCTTC. Its translation: CASSDSPAGEQFF.

This clone appeared a few times. This chain joins TRBV29-1 and TRBJ1-1, with D possibly TRBD1 on 5 matching bases. Trimming took 5 bases from V and 2 from J, leaving 15 bases between them. In germline, CDR1 is SQVTM, CDR2 ANQGSEA. There are 14 residues in the CDR3. CDR3 in amino acids: CSVRPLDINTEAFF. The CDR3 DNA is TGCAGCGTTAGACCCTTGGACATTAACACTGAAGCTTTCTTT.

This clone appeared once. The genes are TRBV9 and TRBJ2-3; a possible D gene is TRBD1 (6 bases). This CDR3 comprises 16 residues. Trimming left V 0 bases short and J 2 bases short, with 13 bases between. Germline V gene data show CDR1 as SGDLS and CDR2 as YYNGEE. The CDR3 DNA is TGTGCCAGCAGCGTAGTGGGTGGGGGACACACAGATACGCAGTATTTT. Its translation: CASSVVGGGHTDTQYF.

This chain links TRBV29-1 with TRBJ1-1; D possibly corresponds to TRBD1 (6 bases). Germline CDR1 and CDR2: SQVTM and ANQGSEA. This CDR3 is built from 13 residues. V was clipped by 5 bases and J by 4 bases, with 14 bases between them. In nucleotides, the CDR3 is TGCAGCGTTCTGCTGGACAGACCCACTGAAGCTTTCTTT. It is translated as CSVLLDRPTEAFF. Full variable domain (outside the CDR3, taken from reference TRBV29-1 and TRBJ1-1): SAVISQKPSRDICQRGTSLTIQCQVDSQVTMMFWYRQQPGQSLTLIATANQGSEATYESGFVIDKFPISRPNLTFSTLTVSNMSPEDSSIYLCSVLLDRPTEAFFGQGTRLTVV.

The gene calls are TRBV7-9 and TRBJ1-1; tentatively, D is TRBD1 (5 bases). Per germline, CDR1 SEHNR and CDR2 FQNEAQ (reference sequence). The CDR3 covers 14 residues. Trimming shortened V by 3 bases and J by 6 bases, and 14 bases separated the two germline ends. The CDR3 reads CASSFAGKPPEAFF. In DNA, the CDR3 is TGTGCCAGCAGCTTCGCAGGGAAACCCCCTGAAGCTTTCTTT.

J is TRBJ2-3 and V is TRBV28; 13 bases line up with TRBD2. This CDR3 spans 15 amino acids. The germline CDR1 and CDR2 sequences are MDHEN and SYDVKM. The V and J ends lost 5 bases and 14 bases, in that order; junction bases with no gene match: 13. CDR3 coding DNA: TGTGCCAGCAGTGCACGGACTAGCGGGGGACCTCCAACGTATTTT. This gives the protein CASSARTSGGPPTYF.

This clone turned up a few times. This chain joins TRBV7-2 and TRBJ2-2; perhaps TRBD2 as D (6 bases). Looked up from germline, CDR1 is SGHTA and CDR2 is FQGNSA. Between the trimmed V and J ends, which lost 1 base and 0 bases, there was a span of 6 bases. The CDR3 loop spans 15 amino acids. The CDR3 region has the DNA TGTGCCAGCAGCTTAGAGCGGGCGAACACCGGGGAGCTGTTTTTT. Amino acids: CASSLERANTGELFF.

The gene calls are TRBV7-8 and TRBJ1-1, with no clear D. The germline V and J ends were trimmed by 1 base and 6 bases, with 6 bases remaining between them. Germline V lookup: CDR1 SGHVS, CDR2 FQNEAQ. This CDR3 region has 12 residues. CDR3 residues: CASSLVTAEAFF. In nucleotides, the CDR3 is TGTGCCAGCAGCTTAGTTACTGCTGAAGCTTTCTTT.

The J gene is TRBJ1-1, the V gene TRBV7-9; tentatively, D is TRBD1 (5 bases). CDR3 length: 14 residues. V was cut by 8 bases and J by 1 base, with 14 bases left in between. The germline V gene has CDR1 SEHNR and CDR2 FQNEAQ (reference sequence). CDR3 region: CASLPTDKNTEAFF. CDR3 nucleotides: TGTGCCAGCTTGCCGACAGATAAGAACACTGAAGCTTTCTTT. Looking up the rest from reference TRBV7-9 and TRBJ1-1 gives the full variable domain: DTGVSQNPRHKITKRGQNVTFRCDPISEHNRLYWYRQTLGQGPEFLTYFQNEAQLEKSRLLSDRFSAERPKGSFSTLEIQRTEQGDSAMYLCASLPTDKNTEAFFGQGTRLTVV.